The text below deals with one TCR beta chain. The antigen remains unidentified. Germline lookup yields CDR1 MNHEY and CDR2 SMNVEV (reference sequence). Trimming shortened V by 0 bases and J by 3 bases, and 17 bases separated the two germline ends. This CDR3 region has 17 residues. This sample stems from a study of cytomegalovirus exposure and HLA in healthy donors. Overall study results and limits: First-cohort TCR clusters were later found to tend to co-occur in the 120 validation repertoires. In vitro experiments confirmed that a few CMV-associated chains were specific for CMV antigens. Most TCR sequences were rare, but some public TCRs occurred in many donors. High specificity and sensitivity for cytomegalovirus status were reported for the classifier.

Method: immunoSEQ multiplex PCR; TCRdb's copy keeps in-frame clones and lacks some. The repertoire has some 44,000 clones, 90% to 95% of them found once; the top ten carry 5.6%. Sequencing was performed on PBMCs. V is TRBV27 and J is TRBJ1-2; the D gene is possibly TRBD1 (5 bases). This TCR came from a man between 18 and 29 years old in good health and CMV-seronegative. The CDR3 loop is CASSLSGWGDGYYGYTF. The CDR3 region has the DNA TGTGCCAGCAGTTTATCCGGGTGGGGGGATGGATACTATGGCTACACCTTC.